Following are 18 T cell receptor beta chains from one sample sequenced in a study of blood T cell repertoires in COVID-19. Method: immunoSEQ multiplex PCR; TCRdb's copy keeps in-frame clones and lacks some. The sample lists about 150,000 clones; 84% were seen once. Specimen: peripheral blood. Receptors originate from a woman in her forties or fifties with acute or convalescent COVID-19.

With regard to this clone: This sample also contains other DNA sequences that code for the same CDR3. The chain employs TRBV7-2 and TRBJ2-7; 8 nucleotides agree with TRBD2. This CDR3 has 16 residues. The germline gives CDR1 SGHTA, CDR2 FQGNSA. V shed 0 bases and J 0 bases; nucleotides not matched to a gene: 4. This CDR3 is CASSLAGGGISYEQYF. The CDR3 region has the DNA TGTGCCAGCAGCTTAGCTGGCGGGGGGATCTCCTACGAGCAGTACTTC.

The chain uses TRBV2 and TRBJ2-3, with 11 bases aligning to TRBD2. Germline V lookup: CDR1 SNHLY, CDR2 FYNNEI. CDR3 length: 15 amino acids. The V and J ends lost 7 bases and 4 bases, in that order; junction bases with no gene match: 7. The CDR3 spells CASKTSGSFPDTQYF. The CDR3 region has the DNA TGTGCCAGCAAAACTAGCGGGAGTTTCCCAGATACGCAGTATTTT.

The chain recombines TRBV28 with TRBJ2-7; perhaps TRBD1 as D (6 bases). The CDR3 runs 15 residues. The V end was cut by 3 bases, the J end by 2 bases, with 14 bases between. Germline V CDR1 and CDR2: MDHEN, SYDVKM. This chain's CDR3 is CASSFLSRGTYEQYF. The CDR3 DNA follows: TGTGCCAGCAGTTTTCTCTCAAGGGGGACCTACGAGCAGTACTTC.

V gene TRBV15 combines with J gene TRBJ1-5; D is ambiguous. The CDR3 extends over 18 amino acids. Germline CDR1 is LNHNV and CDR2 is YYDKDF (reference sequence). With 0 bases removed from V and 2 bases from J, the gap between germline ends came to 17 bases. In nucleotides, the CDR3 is TGTGCCACCAGCAGAGATGGGAGAGGGTGGAATGGCAATCAGCCCCAGCATTTT. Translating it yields CATSRDGRGWNGNQPQHF.

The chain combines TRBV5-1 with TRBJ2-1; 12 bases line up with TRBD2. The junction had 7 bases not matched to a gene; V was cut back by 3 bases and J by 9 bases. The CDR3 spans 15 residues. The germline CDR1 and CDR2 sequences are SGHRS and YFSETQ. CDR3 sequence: CASSSSSGGAVEQFF. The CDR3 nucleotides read TGCGCCAGCAGCTCCTCTAGCGGGGGGGCCGTTGAGCAGTTCTTC.

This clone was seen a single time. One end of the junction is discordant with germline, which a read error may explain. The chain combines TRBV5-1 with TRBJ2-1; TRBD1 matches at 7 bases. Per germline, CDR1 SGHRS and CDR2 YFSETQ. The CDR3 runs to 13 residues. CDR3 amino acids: CASRETGENEQFF. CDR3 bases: TGCGCCAGCCGCGAAACAGGGGAGAATGAACAGTTCTTC.

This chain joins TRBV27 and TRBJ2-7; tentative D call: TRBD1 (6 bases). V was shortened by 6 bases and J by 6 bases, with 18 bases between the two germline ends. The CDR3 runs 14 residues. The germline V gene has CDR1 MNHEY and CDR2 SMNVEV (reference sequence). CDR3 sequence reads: CASRPSRARGEQYF. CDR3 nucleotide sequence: TGTGCCAGCAGACCAAGTCGCGCCAGGGGCGAGCAGTACTTC.

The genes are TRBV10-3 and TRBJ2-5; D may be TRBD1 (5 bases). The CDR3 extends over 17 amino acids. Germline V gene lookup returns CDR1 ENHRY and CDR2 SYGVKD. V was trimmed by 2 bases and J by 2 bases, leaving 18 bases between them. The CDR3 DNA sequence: TGTGCCATCAGTGAGGGCAAAGACAGTCTATCACAAGAGACCCAGTACTTC. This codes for CAISEGKDSLSQETQYF.

CDR3 sequence reads: CAISAGTAYEQYF. In DNA form, the CDR3 reads TGTGCCATCAGTGCCGGGACAGCCTACGAGCAGTACTTC. The chain carries TRBV10-3 and TRBJ2-7; 7 bases match TRBD1. The germline V gene encodes CDR1 ENHRY and CDR2 SYGVKD. The CDR3 contains 13 residues. Trimming cost V 4 bases and J 2 bases; bases outside gene matches: 2.

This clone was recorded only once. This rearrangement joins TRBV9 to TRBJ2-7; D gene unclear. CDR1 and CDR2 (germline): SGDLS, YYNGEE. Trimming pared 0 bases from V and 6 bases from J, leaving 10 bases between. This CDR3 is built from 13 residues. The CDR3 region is CASSVGQAVEQYF. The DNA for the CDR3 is TGTGCCAGCAGCGTAGGGCAGGCAGTCGAGCAGTACTTC.

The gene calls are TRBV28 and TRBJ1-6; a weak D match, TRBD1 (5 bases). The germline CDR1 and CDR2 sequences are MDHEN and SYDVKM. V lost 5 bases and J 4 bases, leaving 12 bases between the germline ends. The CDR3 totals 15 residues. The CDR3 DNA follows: TGTGCCAGCAGTCTTGGACATTTATATAATTCACCCCTCCACTTT. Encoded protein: CASSLGHLYNSPLHF.

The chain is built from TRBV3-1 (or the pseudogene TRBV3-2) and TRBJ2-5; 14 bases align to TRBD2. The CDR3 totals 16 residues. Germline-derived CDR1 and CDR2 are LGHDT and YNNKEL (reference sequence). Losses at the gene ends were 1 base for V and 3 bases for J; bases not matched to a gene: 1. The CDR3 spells CASSQGTSGGKETQYF. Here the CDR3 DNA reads TGTGCCAGCAGCCAAGGGACTAGCGGGGGGAAAGAGACCCAGTACTTC.

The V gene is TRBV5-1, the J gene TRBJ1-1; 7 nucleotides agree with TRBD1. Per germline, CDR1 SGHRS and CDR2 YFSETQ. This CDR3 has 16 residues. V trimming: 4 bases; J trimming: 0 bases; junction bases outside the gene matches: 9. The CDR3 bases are TGCGCCAGCAGCCCGGGACAGATAGCCATGAACACTGAAGCTTTCTTT. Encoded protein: CASSPGQIAMNTEAFF. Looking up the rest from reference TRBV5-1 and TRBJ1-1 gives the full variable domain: KAGVTQTPRYLIKTRGQQVTLSCSPISGHRSVSWYQQTPGQGLQFLFEYFSETQRNKGNFPGRFSGRQFSNSRSEMNVSTLELGDSALYLCASSPGQIAMNTEAFFGQGTRLTVV.

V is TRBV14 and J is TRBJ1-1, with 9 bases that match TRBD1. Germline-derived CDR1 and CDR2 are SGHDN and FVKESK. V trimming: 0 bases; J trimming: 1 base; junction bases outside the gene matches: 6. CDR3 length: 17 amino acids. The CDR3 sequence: CASSQDRWDRENTEAFF. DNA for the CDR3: TGTGCCAGCAGCCAAGATCGGTGGGACAGGGAGAACACTGAAGCTTTCTTT.

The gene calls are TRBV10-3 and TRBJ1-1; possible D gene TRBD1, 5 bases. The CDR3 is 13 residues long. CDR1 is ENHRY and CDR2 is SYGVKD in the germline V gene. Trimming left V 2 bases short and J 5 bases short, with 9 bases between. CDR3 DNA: TGTGCCATCAGTGAGCCGGGACTTACTGAAGCTTTCTTT. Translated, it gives CAISEPGLTEAFF.

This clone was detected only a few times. CDR3 loop: CASSVGGAGTDTQYF. In DNA, the CDR3 is TGCGCCAGCAGCGTCGGGGGGGCCGGCACAGATACGCAGTATTTT. The V call is TRBV5-1, the J call TRBJ2-3, with TRBD2 matching 8 bases. Germline CDR1 and CDR2: SGHRS and YFSETQ. V was pared by 4 bases and J by 1 base, with 5 bases of the junction left unmatched. This CDR3 has 15 amino acids.

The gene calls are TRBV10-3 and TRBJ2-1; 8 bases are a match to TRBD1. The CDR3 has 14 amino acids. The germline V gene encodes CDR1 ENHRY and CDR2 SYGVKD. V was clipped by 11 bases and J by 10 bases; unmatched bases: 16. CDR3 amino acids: CASMPGQDMLEQFF. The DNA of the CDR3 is TGTGCCTCTATGCCGGGACAGGACATGTTAGAGCAGTTCTTC.

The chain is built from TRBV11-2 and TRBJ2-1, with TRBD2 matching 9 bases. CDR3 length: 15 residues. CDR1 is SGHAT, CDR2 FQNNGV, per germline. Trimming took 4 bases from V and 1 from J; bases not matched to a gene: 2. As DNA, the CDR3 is TGTGCCAGCAGCTCGACTAGCGGATCCTACAATGAGCAGTTCTTC. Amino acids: CASSSTSGSYNEQFF.